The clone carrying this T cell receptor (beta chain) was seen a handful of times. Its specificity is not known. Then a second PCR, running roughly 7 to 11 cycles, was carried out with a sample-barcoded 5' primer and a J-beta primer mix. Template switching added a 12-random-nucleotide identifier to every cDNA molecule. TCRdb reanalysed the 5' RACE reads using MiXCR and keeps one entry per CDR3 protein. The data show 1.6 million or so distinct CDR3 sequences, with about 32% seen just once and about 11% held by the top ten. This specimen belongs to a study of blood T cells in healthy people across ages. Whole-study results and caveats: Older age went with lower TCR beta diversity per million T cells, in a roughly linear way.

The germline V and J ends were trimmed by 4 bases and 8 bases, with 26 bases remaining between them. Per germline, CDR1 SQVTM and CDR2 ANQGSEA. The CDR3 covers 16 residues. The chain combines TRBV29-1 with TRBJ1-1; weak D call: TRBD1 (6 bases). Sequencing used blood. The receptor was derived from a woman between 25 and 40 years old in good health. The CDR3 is CSVGGRGMTGRNEAFF. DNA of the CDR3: TGCAGCGTTGGGGGGAGGGGGATGACTGGTCGTAACGAAGCTTTCTTT.